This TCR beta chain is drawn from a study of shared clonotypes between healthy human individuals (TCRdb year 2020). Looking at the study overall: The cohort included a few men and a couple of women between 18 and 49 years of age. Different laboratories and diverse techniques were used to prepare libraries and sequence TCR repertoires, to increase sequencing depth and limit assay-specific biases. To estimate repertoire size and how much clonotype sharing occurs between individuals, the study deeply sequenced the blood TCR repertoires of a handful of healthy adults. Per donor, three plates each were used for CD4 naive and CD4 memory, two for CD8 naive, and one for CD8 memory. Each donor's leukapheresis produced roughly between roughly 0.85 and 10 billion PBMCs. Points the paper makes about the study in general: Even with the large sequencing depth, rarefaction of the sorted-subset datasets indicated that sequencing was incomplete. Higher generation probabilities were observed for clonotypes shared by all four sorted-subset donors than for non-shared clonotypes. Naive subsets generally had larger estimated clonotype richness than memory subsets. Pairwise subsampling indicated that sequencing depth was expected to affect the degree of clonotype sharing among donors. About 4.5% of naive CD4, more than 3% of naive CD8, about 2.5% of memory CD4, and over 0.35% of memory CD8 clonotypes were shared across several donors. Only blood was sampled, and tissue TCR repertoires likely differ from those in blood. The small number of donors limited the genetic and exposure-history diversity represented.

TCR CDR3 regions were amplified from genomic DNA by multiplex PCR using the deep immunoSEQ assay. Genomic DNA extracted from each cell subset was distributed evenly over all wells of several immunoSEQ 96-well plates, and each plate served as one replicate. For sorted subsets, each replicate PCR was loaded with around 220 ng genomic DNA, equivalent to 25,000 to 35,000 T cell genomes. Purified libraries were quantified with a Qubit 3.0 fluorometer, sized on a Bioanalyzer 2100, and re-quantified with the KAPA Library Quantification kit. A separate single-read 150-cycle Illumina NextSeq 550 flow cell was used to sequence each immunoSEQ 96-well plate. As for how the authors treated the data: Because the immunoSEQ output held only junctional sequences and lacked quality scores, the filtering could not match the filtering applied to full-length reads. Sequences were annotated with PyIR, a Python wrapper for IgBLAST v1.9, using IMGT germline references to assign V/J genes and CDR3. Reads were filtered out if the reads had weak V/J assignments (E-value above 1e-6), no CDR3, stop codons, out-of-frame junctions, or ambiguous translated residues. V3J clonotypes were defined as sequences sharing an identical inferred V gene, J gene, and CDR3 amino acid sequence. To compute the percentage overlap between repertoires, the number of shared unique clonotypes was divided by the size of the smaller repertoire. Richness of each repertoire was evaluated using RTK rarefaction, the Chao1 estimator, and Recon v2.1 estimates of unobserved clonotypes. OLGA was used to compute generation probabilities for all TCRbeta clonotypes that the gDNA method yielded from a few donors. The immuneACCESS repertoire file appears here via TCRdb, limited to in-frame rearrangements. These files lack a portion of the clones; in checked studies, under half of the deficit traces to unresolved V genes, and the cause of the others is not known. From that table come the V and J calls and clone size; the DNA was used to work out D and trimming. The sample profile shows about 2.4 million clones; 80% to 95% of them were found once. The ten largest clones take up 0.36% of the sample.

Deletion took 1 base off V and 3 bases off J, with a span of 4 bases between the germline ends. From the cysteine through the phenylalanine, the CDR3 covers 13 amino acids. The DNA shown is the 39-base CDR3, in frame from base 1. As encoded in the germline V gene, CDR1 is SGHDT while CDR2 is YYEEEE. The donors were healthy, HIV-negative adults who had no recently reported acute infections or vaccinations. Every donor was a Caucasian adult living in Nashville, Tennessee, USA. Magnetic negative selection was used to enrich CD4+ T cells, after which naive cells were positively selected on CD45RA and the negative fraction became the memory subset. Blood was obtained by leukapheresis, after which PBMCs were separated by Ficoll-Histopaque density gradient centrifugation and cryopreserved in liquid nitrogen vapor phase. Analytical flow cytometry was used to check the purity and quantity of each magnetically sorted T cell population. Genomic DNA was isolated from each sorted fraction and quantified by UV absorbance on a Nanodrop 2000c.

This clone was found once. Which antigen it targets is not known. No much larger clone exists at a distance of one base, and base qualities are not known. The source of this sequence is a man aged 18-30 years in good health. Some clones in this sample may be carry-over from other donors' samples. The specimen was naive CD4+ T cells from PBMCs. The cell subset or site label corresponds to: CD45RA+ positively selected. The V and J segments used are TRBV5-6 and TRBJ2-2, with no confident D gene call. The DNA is TGTGCCAGCAGCTTGCGGTACACCGGGGAGCTGTTTTTT. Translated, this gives CASSLRYTGELFF. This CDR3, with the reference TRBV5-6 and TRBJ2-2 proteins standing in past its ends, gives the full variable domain DAGVTQSPTHLIKTRGQQVTLRCSPKSGHDTVSWYQQALGQGPQFIFQYYEEEERQRGNFPDRFSGHQFPNYSSELNVNALLLGDSALYLCASSLRYTGELFFGEGSRLTVL.